This T cell receptor (beta chain) derives from a study of PD-1 blockade in classical Hodgkin lymphoma. Study-wide findings and caveats: Still unresolved is the cause of the repertoire differences, which may be disease activity or prior therapy. Reports described newly diagnosed patients as having lower baseline TCR diversity than healthy donors.

Using immunoSEQ multiplex PCR, the repertoire was profiled, and TCRdb retains in-frame clones only, with some absent. Of over 60,000 clones in the sample, 93% were seen once. As to time point: newly diagnosed, previously untreated cHL patient sample. Worth noting for this clone: The antigen remains undetermined.

V was clipped by 5 bases and J by 8 bases; unmatched bases: 12. The CDR3 totals 15 residues. Looked up from germline, CDR1 is SGHTA and CDR2 is FQGNSA. The receptor was isolated from a human donor with classical Hodgkin lymphoma. The chain is built from TRBV7-2 and TRBJ1-2, with 9 bases identical to TRBD1. The source material was peripheral blood mononuclear cells (PBMCs). CDR3: CASSNRGQGAGGYTF. CDR3 in DNA: TGTGCCAGCAGCAACAGGGGGCAGGGGGCTGGCGGCTACACCTTC.